This TCR beta chain was recovered during a study of OX40 agonist ivuxolimab in advanced cancers. Study-level background: Ivuxolimab, which targeted the costimulatory receptor OX40 (CD134), was an agonistic, fully human IgG2 monoclonal antibody. The dose-escalation cohort was about 87% male with a mean age of roughly 62 years, ranging from roughly 20 to 80. Among the approximately 54 dose-escalation patients, approximately 20 had hepatocellular carcinoma, about 15 melanoma, 9 renal cell carcinoma and 9 head and neck cancer. Intravenous ivuxolimab was administered to patients every 2 weeks at six dose levels: 0.01, 0.1, 0.3, 1.5, 3 and 10 mg/kg. Partial responses were achieved by three dose-escalation patients, of whom one had hepatocellular carcinoma and two had cutaneous melanoma. The purpose of peripheral TCRbeta sequencing was to test whether ivuxolimab changed TCR sequence diversity and led to clonal T-cell expansion. The monotherapy dose-escalation portion (N of about 49 patients) of the phase I ivuxolimab trial is reported in the paper. Patients were allowed to have had prior anti-PD-1, anti-PD-L1 or anti-CTLA-4 therapy, and 30% to 50% of the dose-escalation patients had previously received checkpoint inhibitors. Overall study results and their limits: Low levels of normalized T-cell clonal expansion were also shown by some nonresponding patients. On average, CD8+ T cells showed more expanded clones than CD4+ T cells after ivuxolimab. In partial responders in the 0.1-3.0 mg/kg groups, normalized peripheral clonal expansion was found to be among the lowest, especially among CD8+ T cells. Clonal expansion of both CD4+ and CD8+ blood T cells was observed from baseline to week 6 at doses 0.1 to 3.0 mg/kg. The antigen specificity of the peripheral T cells that underwent clonal expansion was not determined.

Of note for this clone: Its antigen is unknown. No much larger clone is present one base from it, and per-base qualities are unavailable.

For sequencing of the TCRbeta CDR3 region, genomic DNA was extracted from the sorted cells. The immunoSEQ Assay was used to sequence the TCRbeta CDR3 regions. What TCRdb holds here is the immuneACCESS table cut down to in-frame rearrangements. Part of the clones is not present; checked against another copy, under half of the missing clones reflect an unresolved V gene, and the others are unexplained. Counted in this sample were around 65,000 clones; 92% of them appeared once. The biggest ten clones account for 0.62% of the sample. The trial excluded patients who had a history of autoimmune disease or were on systemic immunosuppression. Peripheral blood for TCR sequencing was collected from all dose cohorts at baseline, on cycle 4 day 1, and on cycle 7 day 1. The samples were drawn from a first-in-human, open-label, multicenter phase I dose-escalation trial of ivuxolimab. Adults with locally advanced or metastatic melanoma, renal cell, hepatocellular, or head and neck squamous cell carcinoma were enrolled in the trial. Before TCR sequencing, CD4+ T cells and CD8+ T cells were sorted from peripheral blood as separate populations.

CDR1 and CDR2, per the germline V gene, are WSHSY and SAAADI. The CDR3 spans 14 residues, from the cysteine through the phenylalanine. Of all the DNA, just the CDR3 is kept, 42 bases in frame from base 1. V ends up 5 bases short and J 7 bases short, with an unmatched junction base count of 7. The rearrangement joined TRBV10-2 to TRBJ1-4, with 7 central nucleotides matching TRBD1. The material sequenced was CD4+ or CD8+ T cells sorted from blood, taken in a trial of the OX40 agonist ivuxolimab. This receptor was obtained from an adult with an advanced solid tumor such as melanoma, head and neck, liver or kidney cancer. The CDR3 region has the sequence CASSPRDSGEKLFF. The nucleotides read TGCGCCAGCAGTCCCCGGGACAGTGGTGAAAAACTGTTTTTT.